This entry describes one T cell receptor beta chain. What it binds is unknown. The sample originates from a study of T cell repertoires in cytomegalovirus infection. Study in general: Evidence of both CMV infection and a matching HLA type came from public TCR beta signatures.

In TCRdb, the reads were re-called with MiXCR into one record per CDR3 protein. The sample consists of hundreds of thousands of distinct CDR3 sequences, more than 20% of them appearing once. Study results and limitations: HLA-C-restricted TCR beta clonotypes specific for CMV led the ex vivo response.

The sequencing sample was made of CD8+ T cells from PBMCs. The TCR originated in a human donor in good health (CMV status not recorded). Some clones in this sample may be carry-over from other donors' samples.

CDR3 bases: TGTGCCAGCAGTTCCCTGGGACTAGAGGAAGAGACCCAGTACTTC. Protein product: CASSSLGLEEETQYF. The gene calls are TRBV6-2 or TRBV6-3 and TRBJ2-5; 8 bases are shared with TRBD2. The V segment lost 4 bases and the J segment 3 bases; nucleotides outside the gene matches: 7. Germline V gene sequence: CDR1 MNHEY, CDR2 SVGEGT. CDR3 length: 15 residues.